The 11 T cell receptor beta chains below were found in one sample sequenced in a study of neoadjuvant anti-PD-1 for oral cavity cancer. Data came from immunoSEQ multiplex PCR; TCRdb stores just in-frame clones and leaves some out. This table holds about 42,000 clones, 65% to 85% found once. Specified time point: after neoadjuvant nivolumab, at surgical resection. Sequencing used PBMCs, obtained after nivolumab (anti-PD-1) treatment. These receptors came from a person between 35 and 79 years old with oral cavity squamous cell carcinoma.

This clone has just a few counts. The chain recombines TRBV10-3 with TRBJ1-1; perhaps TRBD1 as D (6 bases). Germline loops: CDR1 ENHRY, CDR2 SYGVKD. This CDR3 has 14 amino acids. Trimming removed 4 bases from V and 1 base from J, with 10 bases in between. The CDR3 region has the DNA TGTGCCATCAGTGTTCAGGGGCCGAACACTGAAGCTTTCTTT. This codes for CAISVQGPNTEAFF.

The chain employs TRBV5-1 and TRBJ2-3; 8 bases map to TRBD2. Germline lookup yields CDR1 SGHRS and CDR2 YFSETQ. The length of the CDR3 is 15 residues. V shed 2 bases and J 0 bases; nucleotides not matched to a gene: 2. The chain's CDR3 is CASSLAGASTDTQYF. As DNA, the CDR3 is TGCGCCAGCAGCTTAGCGGGGGCTAGCACAGATACGCAGTATTTT.

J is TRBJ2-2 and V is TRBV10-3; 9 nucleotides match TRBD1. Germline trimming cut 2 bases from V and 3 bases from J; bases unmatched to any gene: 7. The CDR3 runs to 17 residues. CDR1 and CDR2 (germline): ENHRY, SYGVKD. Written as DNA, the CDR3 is TGTGCCATCAGTGAGGCAACAGGGGGCAGGGACACCGGGGAGCTGTTTTTT. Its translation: CAISEATGGRDTGELFF.

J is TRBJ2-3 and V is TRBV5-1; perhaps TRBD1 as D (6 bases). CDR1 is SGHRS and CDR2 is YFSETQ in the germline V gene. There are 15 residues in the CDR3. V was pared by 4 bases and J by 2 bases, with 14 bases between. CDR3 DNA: TGCGCCAGCAGCCTGAGGACAGCGACCACAGATACGCAGTATTTT. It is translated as CASSLRTATTDTQYF.

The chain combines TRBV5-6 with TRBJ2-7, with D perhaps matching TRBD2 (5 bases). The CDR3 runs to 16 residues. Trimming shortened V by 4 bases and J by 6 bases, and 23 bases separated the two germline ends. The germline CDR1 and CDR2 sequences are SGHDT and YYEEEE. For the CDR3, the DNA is TGTGCCAGCAGCGTGGACGGGCCGACGGGTGGAGGCGAGCAGTACTTC. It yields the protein CASSVDGPTGGGEQYF.

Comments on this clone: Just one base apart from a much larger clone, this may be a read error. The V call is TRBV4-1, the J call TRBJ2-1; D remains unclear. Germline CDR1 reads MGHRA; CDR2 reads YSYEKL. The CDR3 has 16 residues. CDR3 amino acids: CASSQVDLISYNKQFF. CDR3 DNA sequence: TGCGCCAGCAGCCAGGTTGACTTGATATCCTACAATAAGCAGTTCTTC.

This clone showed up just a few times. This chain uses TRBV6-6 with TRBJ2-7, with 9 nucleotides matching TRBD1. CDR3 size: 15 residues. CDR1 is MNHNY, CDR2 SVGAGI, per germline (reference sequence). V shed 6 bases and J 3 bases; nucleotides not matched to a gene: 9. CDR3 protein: CASRLGGTGIYEQYF. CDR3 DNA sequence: TGTGCCAGCAGACTCGGGGGGACAGGGATCTACGAGCAGTACTTC.

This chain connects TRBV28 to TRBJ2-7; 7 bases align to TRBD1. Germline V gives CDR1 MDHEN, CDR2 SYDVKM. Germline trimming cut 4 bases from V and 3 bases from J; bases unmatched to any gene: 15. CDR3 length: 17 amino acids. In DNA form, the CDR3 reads TGTGCCAGCAGTTCACGGGACAGATATTCTTTTCGCTACGAGCAGTACTTC. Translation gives CASSSRDRYSFRYEQYF. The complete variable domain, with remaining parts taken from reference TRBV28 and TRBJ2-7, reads DVKVTQSSRYLVKRTGEKVFLECVQDMDHENMFWYRQDPGLGLRLIYFSYDVKMKEKGDIPEGYSVSREKKERFSLILESASTNQTSMYLCASSSRDRYSFRYEQYFGPGTRLTVT.

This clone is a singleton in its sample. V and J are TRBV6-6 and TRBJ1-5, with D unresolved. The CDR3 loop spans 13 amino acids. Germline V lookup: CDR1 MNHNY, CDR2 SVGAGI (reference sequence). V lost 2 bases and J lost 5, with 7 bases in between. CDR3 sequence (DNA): TGTGCCAGCAGTTACGGGGAGGATCAGCCCCAGCATTTT. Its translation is CASSYGEDQPQHF.

Here the CDR3 DNA reads TGTGCCAGCAGCGTAGGGACTAGCGGGAATGAGCAGTTCTTC. This translates into CASSVGTSGNEQFF. The V call is TRBV9, the J call TRBJ2-1; 11 bases align to TRBD2. The germline V gene encodes CDR1 SGDLS and CDR2 YYNGEE. The CDR3 is made up of 14 amino acids. With V trimmed by 0 bases and J by 7 bases, 0 bases remained unmatched.

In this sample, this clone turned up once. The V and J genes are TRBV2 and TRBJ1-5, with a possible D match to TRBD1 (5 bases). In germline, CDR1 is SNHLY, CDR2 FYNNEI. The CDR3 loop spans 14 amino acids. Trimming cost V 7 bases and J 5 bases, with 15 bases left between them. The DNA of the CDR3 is TGTGCCAGCACTATACTCTCAGGGTATCAGCCCCAGCATTTT. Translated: CASTILSGYQPQHF.